Listed below are T cell receptor beta chains from one sample, sequenced in a study of blood T cell repertoires in COVID-19. The assay was immunoSEQ multiplex PCR, and TCRdb's table has in-frame clones only and misses some. Of 250,000 to 400,000 clones in the sample, around 90% were seen once. What was sequenced was peripheral blood. These receptors came from a woman in her 30s with COVID-19, enrolled during active disease. The CDR3 runs from the conserved cysteine through the conserved F or W. A D gene is named only where the DNA matches it firmly. Expanded clones are given a class, and other clones once, few, many or no size at all.

TRBV24-1,TRBD2,TRBJ2-1,.,CATSDPGGPYNEQFF,TGTGCCACCAGTGACCCGGGAGGGCCCTACAATGAGCAGTTCTTC
TRBV6-5,TRBD1,TRBJ1-1,.,CASSSPRQGAEAFF,TGTGCCAGCAGTTCCCCGAGGCAGGGGGCTGAAGCTTTCTTT
TRBV6-5,.,TRBJ2-5,.,CASSGDISETQYF,TGTGCCAGCAGCGGGGACATAAGTGAGACCCAGTACTTC
TRBV6-5,.,TRBJ1-1,.,CASRPSGTYTEAFF,TGTGCCAGCAGACCCTCCGGGACTTACACTGAAGCTTTCTTT
TRBV19,TRBD1,TRBJ1-1,.,CASSTLDRGGPEAFF,TGTGCCAGTAGTACCTTAGACAGGGGTGGTCCTGAAGCTTTCTTT
TRBV4-1,.,TRBJ1-1,.,CASSQDQGGVRGEAFF,TGCGCCAGCAGCCAAGATCAAGGAGGGGTAAGGGGTGAAGCTTTCTTT
TRBV6-5,TRBD1,TRBJ1-6,.,CASSTRDRGSPLHF,TGTGCCAGCAGTACCCGGGACAGGGGTTCACCCCTCCACTTT
TRBV27,.,TRBJ2-2,.,CASSFLASGELFF,TGTGCCAGCAGTTTTCTAGCATCCGGGGAGCTGTTTTTT
TRBV7-9,.,TRBJ2-1,.,CASSPIYLTGRSSYNEQFF,TGTGCCAGCAGCCCAATTTATTTGACAGGCCGAAGCTCCTACAATGAGCAGTTCTTC
TRBV30,.,TRBJ2-7,.,CAWRTRGKSYEQYF,TGTGCCTGGAGGACGAGAGGGAAGTCCTACGAGCAGTACTTC
TRBV2,.,TRBJ2-7,once,CASDRSRYEQYF,TGTGCCAGCGACAGGTCTAGATACGAGCAGTACTTC
TRBV27,.,TRBJ2-3,.,CASTLDGLSTDTQYF,TGTGCCAGTACCCTGGACGGACTAAGCACAGATACGCAGTATTTT
TRBV5-1,.,TRBJ2-3,.,CASSEDGSKEDTQYF,TGCGCCAGCAGCGAGGACGGGAGTAAGGAGGATACGCAGTATTTT
TRBV2,.,TRBJ1-1,.,CASSPEEGRTEAFF,TGTGCCAGCAGCCCAGAGGAGGGCCGGACTGAAGCTTTCTTT
TRBV7-9,.,TRBJ1-2,.,CASSPSDSFPYSYTF,TGTGCCAGCAGCCCATCGGACAGCTTCCCGTACAGCTACACCTTC
TRBV6-5,TRBD1,TRBJ2-2,.,CASSYGTVGDTGELFF,TGTGCCAGCAGTTACGGGACAGTCGGAGACACCGGGGAGCTGTTTTTT
TRBV11-2,.,TRBJ1-2,.,CASSLDRVNYGYTF,TGTGCCAGCAGCTTAGACCGGGTTAACTATGGCTACACCTTC
TRBV28,TRBD2,TRBJ2-2,.,CASSLNGGATGELFF,TGTGCCAGCAGCCTAAACGGGGGGGCCACCGGGGAGCTGTTTTTT
TRBV7-3,TRBD1,TRBJ2-1,once,CASSSGTGELHNEQFF,TGTGCCAGCAGCTCCGGGACAGGGGAGCTCCACAATGAGCAGTTCTTC
TRBV30,TRBD2,TRBJ2-7,.,CAWTAGEAYEQYF,TGTGCCTGGACGGCGGGAGAAGCCTACGAGCAGTACTTC
TRBV30,.,TRBJ2-5,.,CAWTGLQETQYF,TGTGCCTGGACAGGGCTCCAAGAGACCCAGTACTTC